These T cell receptor beta chains were read from a single sample in a study of blood T cell repertoires in COVID-19. Sequenced by immunoSEQ multiplex PCR; TCRdb stores in-frame clones only, minus some. The sample comprises approximately 300,000 clones, roughly 86% of which are singletons, and about 11% rests with the top ten. The specimen sequenced was peripheral blood. The receptors come from a woman aged 25 to 39 with COVID-19, enrolled during active disease. The CDR3 runs from the conserved cysteine through the conserved F or W. Clone size is stated in some rows and not others, as once, few, many or a class when expanded.

TRBV7-9	.	CASSLLTDTQYF
TRBV7-2	.	CASSSPGTGYNSPLHF
TRBV27	.	CASSLDGAPLGEQFF
TRBV28	.	CASRKTGSNQPQHF
TRBV5-6	.	CASSLYSAGYSYEQYF
TRBV19	once	CASAQGSYEQYF
TRBV9	.	CASSLGGLAANEQFF
TRBV6-5	.	CASSRGHQGYEQYF
TRBV19	.	CATAPYGGDQPQHF
TRBV5-1	few	CASSLASATNEKLFF
TRBV2	once	CAILAGGGTDTQYF
TRBV6-5	.	CASIPPLGGYAEAFF
TRBV27	once	CASSLAGTGMYGYTF
TRBV24-1	.	CATSGRDEQFF
TRBV11-2	.	CASSILHRGQETQYF
TRBV28	.	CASNVGPTHYGYTF
TRBV5-4	.	CASSPLSGRSETQYF
TRBV28	few	CASSLYPPSGYPQHF
TRBV18	.	CASSGQVVNEKLFF
TRBV5-1	.	CASSWGSGSYEQYF
TRBV6-6	.	CASSQLAPPNTGELFF
TRBV7-3	.	CASSLARDYTDTQYF
TRBV19	.	CASSILNKRELAGANVLTF
TRBV5-5	.	CASSLRPGGNQPQHF
TRBV18	.	CASSSVNLARETQYF
TRBV27	once	CASSSGQLSNQPQHF
TRBV28	.	CASSWHRGSNQPQHF
TRBV27	.	CASGISGRNEQFF
TRBV6-5	.	CASSLRVGEVSPLHF
TRBV5-4	.	CASSLDLGLAGDTQYF
TRBV11-2	.	CASSPTVASGYTF
TRBV6-5	.	CATLQTGGGYGYTF
TRBV28	.	CASSPGVDYGYTF
TRBV9	.	CASSPRQGTLFDTQYF
TRBV5-1	.	CASSLQGMNTEAFF
TRBV3-1/TRBV3-2	.	CASSLALQGNIQYF
TRBV5-6	.	CASSLGLAPYNEQFF
TRBV6-5	.	CASSYSAGNEQFF
TRBV4-3	.	CASSQGASGDNNEQFF
TRBV28	.	CASYSQGVNIQYF
TRBV2	.	CASTRTPSSYEQYF
TRBV4-1	.	CASSQEAFNAGWFF
TRBV6-2/TRBV6-3	.	CASSYPLAGGSNEQFF
TRBV28	.	CASSRGLGEQPQHF
TRBV9	.	CASSQSGQHNSPLHF
TRBV19	.	CATKDRSSYNEQFF
TRBV14	once	CASSRGALNEKLFF
TRBV19	.	CASRGAGGNYGYTF
TRBV6-5	once	CASSRAAQETQYF
TRBV6-6	.	CATNRGRGRTGELFF
TRBV15	once	CATSRALRATEAFF
TRBV5-5	.	CASSSDASSGGTDTQYF
TRBV6-5	.	CASSPGGANSPLHF
TRBV7-2	.	CASSPRGTLLNTEAFF
TRBV5-1	.	CASSPREAYEQYF
TRBV6-2/TRBV6-3	.	CASSYTQYTEAFF